This entry is about one T cell receptor beta chain. Profiled with immunoSEQ multiplex PCR; TCRdb holds only in-frame clones, not every one. This table has 150,000 to 200,000 clones, approximately 92% appearing once. The data stem from a study of blood T cell repertoires in COVID-19. About the study: Material from acute and convalescent COVID-19 was sourced from the United States, Italy and Spain. T cells, B-cell-depleted T cells, or PBMCs provided the cDNA or gDNA that served as material.

Deletions cut 0 bases from V and 1 base from J, with 13 bases between. CDR1 and CDR2 (germline): SGHDT, YYEEEE. This CDR3 comprises 16 residues. The source material was peripheral blood. The rearrangement links TRBV5-6 to TRBJ1-1; D ambiguous. This TCR came from a woman in her fifties or sixties with acute or convalescent COVID-19. CDR3 in amino acids: CASSLVSSQANTEAFF. The DNA for the CDR3 is TGTGCCAGCAGCTTGGTATCGTCGCAGGCGAACACTGAAGCTTTCTTT.